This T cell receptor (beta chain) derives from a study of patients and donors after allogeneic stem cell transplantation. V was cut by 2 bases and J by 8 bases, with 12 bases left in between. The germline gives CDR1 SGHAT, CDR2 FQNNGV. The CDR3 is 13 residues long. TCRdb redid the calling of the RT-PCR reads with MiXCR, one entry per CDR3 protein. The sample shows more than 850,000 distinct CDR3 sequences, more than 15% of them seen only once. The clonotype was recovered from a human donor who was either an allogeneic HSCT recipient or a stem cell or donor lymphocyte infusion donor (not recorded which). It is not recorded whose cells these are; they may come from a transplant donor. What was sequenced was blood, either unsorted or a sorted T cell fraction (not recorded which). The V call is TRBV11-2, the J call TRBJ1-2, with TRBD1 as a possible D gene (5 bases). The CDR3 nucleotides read TGTGCCAGCAGCTTACGACCAGGGAGGGGCTACACCTTC. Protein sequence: CASSLRPGRGYTF.